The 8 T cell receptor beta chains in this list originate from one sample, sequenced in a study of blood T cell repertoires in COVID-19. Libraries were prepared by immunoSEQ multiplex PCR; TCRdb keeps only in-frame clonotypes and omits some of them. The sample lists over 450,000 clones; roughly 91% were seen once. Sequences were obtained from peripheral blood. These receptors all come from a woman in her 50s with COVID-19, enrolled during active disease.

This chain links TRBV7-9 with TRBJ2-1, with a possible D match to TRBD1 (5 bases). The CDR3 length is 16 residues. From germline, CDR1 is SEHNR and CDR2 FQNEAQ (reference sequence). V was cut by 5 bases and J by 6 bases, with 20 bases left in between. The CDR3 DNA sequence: TGTGCCAGCAGCGATGCCGGCCTAAGGCAGGGCAATGAGCAGTTCTTC. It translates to CASSDAGLRQGNEQFF.

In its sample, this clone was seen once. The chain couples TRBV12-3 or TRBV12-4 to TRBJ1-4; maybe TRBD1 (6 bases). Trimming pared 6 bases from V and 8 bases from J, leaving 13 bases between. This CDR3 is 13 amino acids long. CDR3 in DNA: TGTGCCAGCAGCTCGACAGGAGGAGAAAAACTGTTTTTT. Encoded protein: CASSSTGGEKLFF.

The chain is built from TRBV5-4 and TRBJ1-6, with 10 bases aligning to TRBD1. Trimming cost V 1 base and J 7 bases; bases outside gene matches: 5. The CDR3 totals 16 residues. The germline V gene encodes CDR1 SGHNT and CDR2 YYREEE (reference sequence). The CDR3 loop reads CASSLLGTGDNSPLHF. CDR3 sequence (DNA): TGTGCCAGCAGCTTGCTTGGGACAGGGGACAATTCACCCCTCCACTTT.

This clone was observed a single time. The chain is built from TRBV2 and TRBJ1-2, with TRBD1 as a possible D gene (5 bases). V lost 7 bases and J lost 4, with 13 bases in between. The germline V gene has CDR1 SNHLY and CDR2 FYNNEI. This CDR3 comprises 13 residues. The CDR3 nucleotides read TGTGCCAGCAACCCGAGCAGGGTCTATGGCTACACCTTC. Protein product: CASNPSRVYGYTF.

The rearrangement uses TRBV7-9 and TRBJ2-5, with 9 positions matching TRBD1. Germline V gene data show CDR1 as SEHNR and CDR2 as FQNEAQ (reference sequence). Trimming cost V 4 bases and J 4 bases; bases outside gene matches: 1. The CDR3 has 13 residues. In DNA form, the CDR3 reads TGTGCCAGCAGCTCGGACAGGGGAGAGACCCAGTACTTC. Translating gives CASSSDRGETQYF.

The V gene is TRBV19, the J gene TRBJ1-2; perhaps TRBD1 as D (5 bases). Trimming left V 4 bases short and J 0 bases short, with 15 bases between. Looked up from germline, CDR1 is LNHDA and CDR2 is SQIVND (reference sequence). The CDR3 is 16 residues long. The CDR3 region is CASSTIQEPANYGYTF. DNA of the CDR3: TGTGCCAGTAGTACAATACAGGAGCCGGCTAACTATGGCTACACCTTC.

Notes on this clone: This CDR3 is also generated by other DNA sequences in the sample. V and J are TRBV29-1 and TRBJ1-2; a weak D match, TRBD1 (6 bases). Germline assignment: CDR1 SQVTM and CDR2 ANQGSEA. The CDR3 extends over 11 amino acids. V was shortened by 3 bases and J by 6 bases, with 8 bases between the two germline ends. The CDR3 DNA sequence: TGCAGCGTTGATGGGGGCAATGGCTACACCTTC. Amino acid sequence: CSVDGGNGYTF.

The CDR3 is CASSLTRNTEAFF. The CDR3 DNA follows: TGTGCCAGCAGCCTCACAAGGAACACTGAAGCTTTCTTT. This chain uses TRBV6-4 with TRBJ1-1; D remains unclear. Trimming took 6 bases from V and 1 from J, leaving 9 bases between them. The length of the CDR3 is 13 residues. CDR1 is MRHNA, CDR2 SNTAGT, per germline.